These 5 T cell receptor beta chains came from one sample sequenced in a study of T cells after yellow fever vaccination (dated 2019 in TCRdb). According to the study, the label for this sample's treatment or condition signals: live attenuated yellow fever vaccine strain. The library relied on 5' RACE. The sample was run on an Illumina NovaSeq 6000. TCRdb reworked the public reads: Q25 trimming with fastp, MiXCR clone assembly, productive beta chains retained. Each CDR3 protein gets just one entry, which takes the most common genes and DNA from the rows behind it. In this sample the table shows around 300,000 distinct CDR3 sequences, about 4.5% of which occur a single time. Jointly, the top ten make up just under 20% of the sample. This specimen consisted of PBMCs, obtained 15 days after the yellow fever booster vaccination. These receptors all stem from a man aged 18 to 35 who received the YFV17D yellow fever vaccine.

This clonotype has at least ten counts. The chain recombines TRBV20-1 with TRBJ1-5, with 7 bases fitting TRBD1. Trimming at V came to 6 bases and at J to 0 bases, leaving 2 bases not matched to a gene. The CDR3 extends over 13 amino acids. Germline loops: CDR1 DFQATT, CDR2 SNEGSKA (reference sequence). CDR3 region: CSAGTDSNQPQHF. The CDR3 DNA follows: TGCAGTGCCGGGACAGATAGCAATCAGCCCCAGCATTTT.

In this sample, this clonotype turned up many times. This chain links TRBV4-3 with TRBJ1-5; D is undetermined. With 0 bases removed from V and 3 bases from J, the gap between germline ends came to 9 bases. The CDR3 consists of 15 residues. CDR1 and CDR2 from the germline V gene are LGHNA and YSLEER. CDR3 DNA sequence: TGCGCCAGCAGCCAAGATCTGTCAGTCAATCAGCCCCAGCATTTT. Its translation is CASSQDLSVNQPQHF.

This clonotype was seen at least ten times. The chain carries TRBV2 and TRBJ2-2; 8 nucleotides align to TRBD1. Germline assignment: CDR1 SNHLY and CDR2 FYNNEI. This CDR3 is 15 amino acids long. V was pared by 6 bases and J by 6 bases, with 9 bases of the junction left unmatched. CDR3 DNA: TGTGCCAGCAGCAAAGTGGGACAGGCCCCCGGGGAGCTGTTTTTT. This sequence encodes CASSKVGQAPGELFF. Complete variable domain (other parts from reference TRBV2 and TRBJ2-2): EPEVTQTPSHQVTQMGQEVILRCVPISNHLYFYWYRQILGQKVEFLVSFYNNEISEKSEIFDDQFSVERPDGSNFTLKIRSTKLEDSAMYFCASSKVGQAPGELFFGEGSRLTVL.

This clonotype was picked up many times. The rearrangement joins TRBV12-3 or TRBV12-4 to TRBJ2-1, with TRBD2 matching 16 bases. The CDR3 is 20 residues long. The trim removed 5 bases at V and 0 bases at J, leaving 10 bases unmatched. The CDR3 here is CASSPPGTSGGASSYNEQFF. As DNA, the CDR3 is TGTGCCAGCAGTCCCCCCGGGACTAGCGGGGGGGCCAGCTCCTACAATGAGCAGTTCTTC.

This chain links TRBV5-1 with TRBJ2-2; 9 bases agree with TRBD1. The CDR3 is made up of 16 amino acids. V gave up 4 bases and J gave up 2 bases; unmatched junction bases: 6. Looked up from germline, CDR1 is SGHRS and CDR2 is YFSETQ. The CDR3 reads CASSIGDRENTGELFF. Here the CDR3 DNA reads TGCGCCAGCAGCATCGGGGACAGGGAAAACACCGGGGAGCTGTTTTTT.